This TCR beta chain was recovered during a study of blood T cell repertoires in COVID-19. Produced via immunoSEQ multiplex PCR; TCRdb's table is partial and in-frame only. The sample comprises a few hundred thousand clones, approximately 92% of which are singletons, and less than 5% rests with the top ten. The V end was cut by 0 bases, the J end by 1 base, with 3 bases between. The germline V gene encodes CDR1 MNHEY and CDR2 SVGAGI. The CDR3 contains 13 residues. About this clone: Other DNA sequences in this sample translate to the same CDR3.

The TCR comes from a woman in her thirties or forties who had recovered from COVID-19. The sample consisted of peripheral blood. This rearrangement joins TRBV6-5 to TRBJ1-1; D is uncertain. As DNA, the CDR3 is TGTGCCAGCAGTTACTCGAGGAACACTGAAGCTTTCTTT. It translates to CASSYSRNTEAFF.